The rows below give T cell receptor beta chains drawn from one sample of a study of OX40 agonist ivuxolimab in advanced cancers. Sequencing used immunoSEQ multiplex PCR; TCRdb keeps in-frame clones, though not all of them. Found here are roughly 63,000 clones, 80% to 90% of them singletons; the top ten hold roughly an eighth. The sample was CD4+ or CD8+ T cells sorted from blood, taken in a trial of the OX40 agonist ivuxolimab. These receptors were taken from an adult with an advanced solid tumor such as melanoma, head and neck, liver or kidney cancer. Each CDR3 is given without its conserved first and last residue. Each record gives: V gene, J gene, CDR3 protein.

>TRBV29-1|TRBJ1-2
SALASGAGGYT
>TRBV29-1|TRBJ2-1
SVGVELSYNEQF
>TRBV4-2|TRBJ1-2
ASSQEGQAANYGYT
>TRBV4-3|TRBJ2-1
ASSHREGYNEQF
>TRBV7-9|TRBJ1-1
ASSYPTGTEAF
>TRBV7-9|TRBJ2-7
ASSSFSLSGGYEQY
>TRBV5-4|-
ASSLGSSYEQY
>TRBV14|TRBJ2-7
ASSVWGRDYEQY
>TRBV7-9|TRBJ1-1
ATRTVNTEAF
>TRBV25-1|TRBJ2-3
ASSITDTQY
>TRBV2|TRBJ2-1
ASSPLGSSYNEQF
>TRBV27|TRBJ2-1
ASSSSGGTEPFNEQF
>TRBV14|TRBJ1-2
ASSQDTAYGYT
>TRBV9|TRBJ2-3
ASSVGTSGSTDTQY
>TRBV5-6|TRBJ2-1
ASSLVASGSIYNEQF
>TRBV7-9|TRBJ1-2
ASSSWDSRGGYGYT
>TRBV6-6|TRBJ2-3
ASSYAGGSDTQY
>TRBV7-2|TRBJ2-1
ASSLVQGTYNEQF
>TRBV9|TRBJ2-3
ASSSIGRSYTDTQY
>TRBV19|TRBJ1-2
ASNSVNYGYT
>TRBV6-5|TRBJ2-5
ASSHGGLSQETQY
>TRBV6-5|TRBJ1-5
ASSYSRSNQPQH
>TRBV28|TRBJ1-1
ASSRYRGPNTEAF
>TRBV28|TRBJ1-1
ASSLSRSEAF
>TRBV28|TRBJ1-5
ASSLLDGSNQPQH
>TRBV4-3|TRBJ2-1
ASSQTLFSGRGGNEQF
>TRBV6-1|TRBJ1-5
ASRRGGNQPQH
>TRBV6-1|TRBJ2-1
ASSVWTGAYNEQF
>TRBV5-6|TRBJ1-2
ASSLLEIPNYGYT
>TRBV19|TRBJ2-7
ASSMLGEMHEQY
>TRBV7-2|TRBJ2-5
ASSMGLAGMPIQETQY
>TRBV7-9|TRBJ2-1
ASSSPREKYNEQF
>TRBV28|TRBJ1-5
ASCFDGSNQPQH
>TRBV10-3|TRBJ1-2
AISDSEYYGYT
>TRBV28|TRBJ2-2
ASSPRLAGVGELF
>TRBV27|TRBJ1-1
ASSTGVTEAF
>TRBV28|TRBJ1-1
ASSSVTGGAAAF
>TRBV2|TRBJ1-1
ASSGVQVDGAF
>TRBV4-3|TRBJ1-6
ASSQKQGRDSPLH
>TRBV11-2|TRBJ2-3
ASSKIFGFGTSNADTQY
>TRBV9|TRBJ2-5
ASSETGGRETQY
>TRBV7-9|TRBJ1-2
ASSLAAANYGYT
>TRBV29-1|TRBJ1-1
SVDRGQATEAF
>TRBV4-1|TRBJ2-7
ASSQDTFYEQY
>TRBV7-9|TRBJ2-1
ASSIAVDEQF
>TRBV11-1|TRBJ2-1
ASSFYVTPDNEQF
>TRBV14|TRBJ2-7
ASSPLQGYSYEQY
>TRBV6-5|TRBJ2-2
ASSYSTVGELF
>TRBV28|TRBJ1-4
ASSSPGPPRPF
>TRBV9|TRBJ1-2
ASSRGGRGYT
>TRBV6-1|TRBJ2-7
ASSEAAHRTYEQY
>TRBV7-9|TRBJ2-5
ASSPRGVSGTYQETQY
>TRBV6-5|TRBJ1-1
ASSPRMGGNTEAF
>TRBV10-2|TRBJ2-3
ASSGTSASTDTQY
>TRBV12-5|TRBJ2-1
ASGFSADYNEQF
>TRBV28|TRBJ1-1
ASSLPWSYSPEAF
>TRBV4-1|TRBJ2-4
ASSQDPGLRVNIQY
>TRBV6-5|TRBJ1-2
ASSSRTGNYGYT
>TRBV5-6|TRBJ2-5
ASSLPRGADKETQY
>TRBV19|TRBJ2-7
ASRAGTGLTYEQY